Below, 11 T cell receptor beta chains from the same sample are listed, as sequenced in a study of cytomegalovirus exposure and HLA in healthy donors. The PCR contained 60 Vbeta and 13 Jbeta primers. This table comes from immunoSEQ multiplex PCR, and its TCRdb copy is limited to in-frame clones, with some not included. The sample includes roughly 200,000 clones, under 70% of them seen just once. Sequencing was carried out using PBMCs. The receptors stem from a man in his forties in good health and CMV-seropositive.

This chain joins TRBV7-2 and TRBJ2-2; D might be TRBD2 (7 bases). Germline V gives CDR1 SGHTA, CDR2 FQGNSA. The CDR3 covers 15 residues. The V end was cut by 2 bases, the J end by 6 bases, with 13 bases between. In DNA, the CDR3 is TGTGCCAGCAGCTTAAGTGGGGGGGCCCCCGGGGAGCTGTTTTTT. Translated, it gives CASSLSGGAPGELFF.

V is TRBV10-3 and J is TRBJ1-2, with a tentative D call TRBD1 (5 bases). Germline V lookup: CDR1 ENHRY, CDR2 SYGVKD. This CDR3 contains 16 residues. Deletions cut 3 bases from V and 2 bases from J, with 16 bases between. The CDR3 loop is CAISETGGRENYGYTF. CDR3 nucleotides: TGTGCCATCAGTGAAACGGGAGGCAGGGAGAACTATGGCTACACCTTC.

V and J are TRBV7-2 and TRBJ2-7; no firm D call. The CDR3 sequence is 14 residues long. From germline, CDR1 is SGHTA and CDR2 FQGNSA. V lost 5 bases and J lost 3, with 14 bases in between. CDR3 nucleotides: TGTGCCAGCAGCCCACGACTGAATTACTACGAGCAGTACTTC. It translates to CASSPRLNYYEQYF.

This clone has more than one count but fewer than ten. The gene calls are TRBV7-6 and TRBJ2-1; 8 positions agree with TRBD2. V lost 0 bases, J lost 0 bases, and 1 base stayed unmatched. CDR1 SGHVS and CDR2 FNYEAQ come from the germline V gene. CDR3 length equals 16 residues. DNA for the CDR3: TGTGCCAGCAGCTTAGCAGCGGGGGACTCCTACAATGAGCAGTTCTTC. This codes for CASSLAAGDSYNEQFF.

The chain has TRBV2 and TRBJ2-7, with TRBD2 matching over 9 bases. Germline assignment: CDR1 SNHLY and CDR2 FYNNEI. The CDR3 is 15 residues long. The trim removed 7 bases at V and 3 bases at J, leaving 10 bases unmatched. The DNA for the CDR3 is TGTGCCAGCACCGTAATAGCGGGGGAAAACTACGAGCAGTACTTC. Its protein product is CASTVIAGENYEQYF.

The chain joins TRBV9 to TRBJ1-6; D might be TRBD1 (5 bases). Germline V CDR1 and CDR2: SGDLS, YYNGEE. Trimming cost V 4 bases and J 5 bases, with 16 bases left between them. There are 16 residues in the CDR3. The CDR3 nucleotides read TGTGCCAGCAGCTTCGGCCCGACAGTAAATAATTCACCCCTCCACTTT. Translation gives CASSFGPTVNNSPLHF.

This sequence joins TRBV2 and TRBJ1-2, with TRBD1 identical over 10 bases. The trim removed 4 bases at V and 12 bases at J, leaving 8 bases unmatched. Germline values: CDR1 SNHLY, CDR2 FYNNEI. The CDR3 has 13 amino acids. The CDR3 DNA follows: TGTGCCAGCAGTGCCCGGACAGGGGGACATGACACCTTC. Translation gives CASSARTGGHDTF.

This clone occurred a few times. V usage is TRBV13 and J usage is TRBJ1-1; 10 bases agree with TRBD1. This CDR3 is built from 15 residues. V lost 0 bases and J lost 5; bases outside the gene matches: 3. Germline-derived CDR1 and CDR2 are PRHDT and FYEKMQ (reference sequence). The chain's CDR3 is CASSLGGQGVTEAFF. CDR3 DNA sequence: TGTGCCAGCAGCTTAGGCGGACAGGGGGTTACTGAAGCTTTCTTT.

The chain recombines TRBV28 with TRBJ2-5; D might be TRBD2 (5 bases). The end of the DNA is better explained by TRBJ2-7, so the J call may be wrong. CDR1 and CDR2 (germline): MDHEN, SYDVKM. The CDR3 extends over 12 amino acids. The DNA for the CDR3 is TGTGCCAGCGCTGAGGGTGGTCACGAGCAGTACTTC. Encoded protein: CASAEGGHEQYF.

The CDR3: CASKRGDRGRTEAFF. CDR3 DNA sequence: TGCGCCAGCAAAAGGGGGGACAGGGGCCGCACTGAAGCTTTCTTT. The chain combines TRBV5-1 with TRBJ1-1; 10 bases are shared with TRBD1. The CDR3 runs to 15 residues. CDR1 is SGHRS and CDR2 is YFSETQ in the germline V gene. V gave up 6 bases and J gave up 4 bases; unmatched junction bases: 9. Based on the CDR3 plus reference TRBV5-1 and TRBJ1-1, the full variable domain is KAGVTQTPRYLIKTRGQQVTLSCSPISGHRSVSWYQQTPGQGLQFLFEYFSETQRNKGNFPGRFSGRQFSNSRSEMNVSTLELGDSALYLCASKRGDRGRTEAFFGQGTRLTVV.

J is TRBJ2-1 and V is TRBV4-1; possibly TRBD1 for D (5 bases). This CDR3 has 12 residues. Trimming cost V 3 bases and J 12 bases, with 12 bases left between them. CDR1 is MGHRA, CDR2 YSYEKL, per germline. The CDR3 coding sequence is TGCGCCAGCAGCCATCCGGCAGACAGGCAGTTCTTC. It encodes CASSHPADRQFF.